These 22 T cell receptor beta chains originate from one sample sequenced in a study of long-term antiretroviral therapy in people with HIV. Investigators performed immunoSEQ version v3.0 at survey level. Repertoires were generated with immunoSEQ multiplex PCR, while TCRdb's copy carries only in-frame clones and drops some. The sample records tens of thousands of clones, approximately 83% being singletons. The sample consisted of unsorted PBMCs, taken 2.2 years after starting antiretroviral therapy. These receptors were taken from a man aged 18-30 years with HIV.

The V gene is TRBV5-1, the J gene TRBJ1-2; 7 nucleotides agree with TRBD1. V lost 9 bases, J lost 3 bases, and 8 bases stayed unmatched. The germline gives CDR1 SGHRS, CDR2 YFSETQ. This CDR3 region has 13 residues. The CDR3 bases are TGCGCCACGAGACAGGGCACTCACTATGGCTACACCTTC. It encodes CATRQGTHYGYTF.

This clone occurred once. V is TRBV14 and J is TRBJ2-7; 8 nucleotides line up with TRBD1. This CDR3 spans 16 amino acids. V lost 4 bases, J lost 0 bases, and 8 bases stayed unmatched. Germline CDR1 and CDR2: SGHDN and FVKESK. CDR3 sequence: CASSPRDRQSSYEQYF. As DNA, the CDR3 is TGTGCCAGCAGCCCCCGGGACAGGCAGAGCTCCTACGAGCAGTACTTC. Based on the CDR3 plus reference TRBV14 and TRBJ2-7, the full variable domain is EAGVTQFPSHSVIEKGQTVTLRCDPISGHDNLYWYRRVMGKEIKFLLHFVKESKQDESGMPNNRFLAERTGGTYSTLKVQPAELEDSGVYFCASSPRDRQSSYEQYFGPGTRLTVT.

V is TRBV29-1 and J is TRBJ2-3; TRBD2 might be the D (5 bases). CDR1 SQVTM and CDR2 ANQGSEA come from the germline V gene. The V gene lost 1 base and the J gene lost 4 bases, with 6 bases spanning the gap. This CDR3 comprises 12 residues. This chain's CDR3 is CSVEGRADTQYF. CDR3 bases: TGCAGCGTTGAAGGGCGGGCAGATACGCAGTATTTT.

This chain connects TRBV11-1 to TRBJ2-7; D is undetermined. Germline V gives CDR1 SGHAT, CDR2 FQDESV (reference sequence). V dropped 2 bases and J dropped 6 bases, with 11 bases sitting between them. The CDR3 covers 13 residues. CDR3 sequence reads: CASSLNLMSEQYF. CDR3 nucleotides: TGTGCCAGCAGCTTAAATCTAATGAGCGAGCAGTACTTC.

The sample holds one count of this clone. This sequence joins TRBV11-2 and TRBJ2-6; D is uncertain. CDR1 is SGHAT, CDR2 FQNNGV, per germline. Trimming removed 1 base at V and 4 bases at J, with 11 bases between. This CDR3 region has 16 residues. In DNA, the CDR3 is TGTGCCAGCAGCTTAGGCAGCGCCGCAGGGGCCAACGTCCTGACTTTC. Translated: CASSLGSAAGANVLTF.

Concerning this clone: A read error may account for a junction end that differs from germline. V is TRBV7-7 and J is TRBJ2-2; D ambiguous. In germline, CDR1 is SSHAT, CDR2 FNYEAQ (reference sequence). The CDR3 is made up of 17 amino acids. DNA of the CDR3: TGTGCTAGCAGCTTAGTCTGGAAGGCTAAGGGAACCGGGGAGCTGTTTTTT. This gives the protein CASSLVWKAKGTGELFF. Drawing the rest from reference TRBV7-7 and TRBJ2-2, the complete variable domain is GAGVSQSPRYKVTKRGQDVTLRCDPISSHATLYWYQQALGQGPEFLTYFNYEAQPDKSGLPSDRFSAERPEGSISTLTIQRTEQRDSAMYRCASSLVWKAKGTGELFFGEGSRLTVL.

This rearrangement joins TRBV7-8 to TRBJ2-1, with TRBD2 matching over 11 bases. This CDR3 has 16 amino acids. J lost 4 bases, V lost 3 bases, and 5 bases had no gene match. Germline V CDR1 and CDR2: SGHVS, FQNEAQ. CDR3 protein: CASSFPGLAVYNEQFF. DNA for the CDR3: TGTGCCAGCAGCTTCCCGGGACTAGCGGTTTACAATGAGCAGTTCTTC.

The chain has TRBV29-1 and TRBJ2-1; 10 nucleotides agree with TRBD2. This CDR3 has 17 amino acids. V shed 1 base, J shed 0 bases, and the junction held 6 bases outside the gene matches. Germline CDR1 reads SQVTM; CDR2 reads ANQGSEA. The DNA for the CDR3 is TGCAGCGTTGAAGCTACTAGCGGGATCGGCTCCTACAATGAGCAGTTCTTC. Amino acid sequence: CSVEATSGIGSYNEQFF.

The rearrangement joins TRBV11-2 to TRBJ2-7; 10 nucleotides match TRBD1. CDR3 length: 15 residues. Trimming cost V 0 bases and J 4 bases; bases outside gene matches: 3. Germline V CDR1 and CDR2: SGHAT, FQNNGV. This CDR3 reads CASSLDKGQGYEQYF. The DNA of the CDR3 is TGTGCCAGCAGCTTAGATAAGGGACAGGGGTACGAGCAGTACTTC.

The chain combines TRBV7-6 with TRBJ1-3, with D uncertain. V lost 6 bases and J lost 0, with 12 bases in between. The germline V gene encodes CDR1 SGHVS and CDR2 FNYEAQ. This CDR3 comprises 15 residues. CDR3 coding DNA: TGTGCCAGCAGTTCCGACGGAATCTCTGGAAACACCATATATTTT. Translation: CASSSDGISGNTIYF.

The chain employs TRBV19 and TRBJ2-7, with TRBD1 matching 9 bases. This CDR3 region has 15 residues. Germline CDR1 reads LNHDA; CDR2 reads SQIVND (reference sequence). V gave up 5 bases and J gave up 3 bases; unmatched junction bases: 8. The CDR3 DNA reads as TGTGCCAGTAGTTCAGGACAGGGGCCTTACTACGAGCAGTACTTC. It codes for CASSSGQGPYYEQYF.

The chain is built from TRBV6-1 and TRBJ1-1; TRBD1 aligns across 7 bases. The CDR3 runs to 18 residues. The V segment lost 3 bases and the J segment 1 base; nucleotides outside the gene matches: 14. Looked up from germline, CDR1 is MNHNS and CDR2 is SASEGT. CDR3 sequence: CASSDRYAQGGWNTEAFF. In DNA form, the CDR3 reads TGTGCCAGCAGTGATCGCTATGCGCAGGGGGGATGGAACACTGAAGCTTTCTTT.

V gene TRBV5-6 combines with J gene TRBJ2-1, with a weak D call TRBD1 (5 bases). V was pared by 1 base and J by 4 bases, with 12 bases between. CDR3 length: 15 amino acids. Per the germline V gene, CDR1 is SGHDT and CDR2 is YYEEEE. This CDR3 reads CASSLYDRQYNEQFF. In DNA, the CDR3 is TGTGCCAGCAGCTTGTACGACAGACAATACAATGAGCAGTTCTTC.

V gene TRBV5-4 combines with J gene TRBJ1-1; D is undetermined. Germline loops: CDR1 SGHNT, CDR2 YYREEE (reference sequence). With 2 bases removed from V and 1 base from J, the gap between germline ends came to 6 bases. The CDR3 runs 13 residues. CDR3 sequence reads: CASSLRQNTEAFF. The CDR3 nucleotides are TGTGCCAGCAGCTTACGTCAGAACACTGAAGCTTTCTTT.

V and J are TRBV7-8 and TRBJ2-4; D may be TRBD1 (6 bases). The germline V gene encodes CDR1 SGHVS and CDR2 FQNEAQ. V gave up 6 bases and J gave up 4 bases, with 13 bases separating them. This CDR3 spans 14 amino acids. The CDR3 nucleotides are TGTGCCAGCAGTACTGGGACACTTAAAAACATTCAGTACTTC. It translates to CASSTGTLKNIQYF.

The chain combines TRBV28 with TRBJ1-2; D call uncertain. CDR1 and CDR2 (germline): MDHEN, SYDVKM. The CDR3 consists of 12 residues. V lost 5 bases to trimming and J lost 0 bases, with 4 bases between them. CDR3 DNA: TGTGCCAGCAGTCTAGCTAACTATGGCTACACCTTC. Its protein product is CASSLANYGYTF.

The CDR3 DNA sequence: TGTGCCAGTAGTCAACCAGGGGTGACCGGGGAGCTGTTTTTT. Its protein product is CASSQPGVTGELFF. The chain links TRBV19 to TRBJ2-2, with TRBD1 as a possible D gene (6 bases). The germline V gene has CDR1 LNHDA and CDR2 SQIVND (reference sequence). V lost 5 bases and J 5 bases, leaving 12 bases between the germline ends. The CDR3 extends over 14 amino acids.

The chain employs TRBV11-2 and TRBJ1-1; TRBD1 is a possible D gene (5 bases). CDR1 is SGHAT and CDR2 is FQNNGV in the germline V gene. V was clipped by 1 base and J by 5 bases, with 14 bases between them. The CDR3 loop spans 15 amino acids. Written as DNA, the CDR3 is TGTGCCAGCAGCTTAGGAATAGGGGATGGTACTGAAGCTTTCTTT. Protein sequence: CASSLGIGDGTEAFF.

The chain recombines TRBV19 with TRBJ1-3; D unclear. Trimming cost V 4 bases and J 3 bases, with 13 bases left between them. Germline V gives CDR1 LNHDA, CDR2 SQIVND (reference sequence). CDR3 length: 15 amino acids. The CDR3 here is CASSSRTANGNTIYF. CDR3 coding DNA: TGTGCCAGTAGTAGCCGTACAGCAAATGGAAACACCATATATTTT. Together with reference TRBV19 and TRBJ1-3, the CDR3 gives the full variable domain: DGGITQSPKYLFRKEGQNVTLSCEQNLNHDAMYWYRQDPGQGLRLIYYSQIVNDFQKGDIAEGYSVSREKKESFPLTVTSAQKNPTAFYLCASSSRTANGNTIYFGEGSWLTVV.

The chain has TRBV30 and TRBJ1-2, with 7 bases that match TRBD1. CDR3 size: 14 residues. Germline values: CDR1 GTSNPN, CDR2 SVGIG (reference sequence). After removal of 2 bases from V and 4 bases from J, the junction contained 7 bases not matched to a gene. The CDR3: CAWSKTGMGYGYTF. The CDR3 coding sequence is TGTGCCTGGAGTAAGACAGGGATGGGCTATGGCTACACCTTC. The whole variable domain, filled in from reference TRBV30 and TRBJ1-2, reads SQTIHQWPATLVQPVGSPLSLECTVEGTSNPNLYWYRQAAGRGLQLLFYSVGIGQISSEVPQNLSASRPQDRQFILSSKKLLLSDSGFYLCAWSKTGMGYGYTFGSGTRLTVV.

The CDR3 bases are TGTGCCACCAGCAGAGACAAACGGACCCAGTACTTC. Translation gives CATSRDKRTQYF. This chain uses TRBV15 with TRBJ2-5; D is unclear. V was clipped by 0 bases and J by 7 bases, with 6 bases between them. The CDR3 has 12 amino acids. Germline V gene data show CDR1 as LNHNV and CDR2 as YYDKDF (reference sequence).

The J gene is TRBJ2-1, the V gene TRBV18; D is unresolved. Germline CDR1 reads KGHSH; CDR2 reads LQKENI. The CDR3 is 16 amino acids. With 3 bases removed from V and 0 bases from J, the gap between germline ends came to 12 bases. CDR3 loop: CASSPQPGDSYNEQFF. The CDR3 nucleotides read TGTGCCAGCTCACCTCAGCCCGGAGACTCCTACAATGAGCAGTTCTTC.